Detailed here is one TCR beta chain. This clone was observed at least ten times. Its binding antigen is unknown. Base qualities were left out, and no much larger clone turns up one base away. V is reduced by 4 bases and J by 5 bases, leaving a spacing of 14 bases between them. CDR3 length: 14 amino acids, cysteine to phenylalanine. Just CDR3 DNA is preserved here, 42 bases in frame from base 1. The CDR1 and CDR2 encoded by the germline V gene are ENHRY and SYGVKD. Before undergoing thyroid surgery, none of the patients had been given any kind of treatment. Using T-cell receptor beta sequencing, the researchers looked back retrospectively at clinical samples from patients, gathered between the early 2010s and the late 2010s. The data belong to a study of metastatic and nonmetastatic thyroid tumors (dated by TCRdb to the early 2020s). Broadly, across the study: Repertoires were compared across peripheral blood and tumor or nodule tissue samples from malignant and benign thyroid patients.

Summary of the overall study and its limitations: TCR beta diversity was reported as significantly higher in malignant tumors than in benign nodules, in both blood and tumor samples.

Libraries were prepared through PCR. For sequencing, an Illumina HiSeq 4000 was employed. High-throughput sequencing was used to profile the TCR beta-chain CDR3 region of every patient. The authors processed their data as follows. CDR3 differences across clinicopathological groups were used to build a classifier for discriminating distant-metastatic papillary thyroid cancer patients. To measure repertoire diversity the researchers used the Shannon index, while the Morisita-Horn index served to gauge how similar the tumor and blood repertoires were. The public reads were quality trimmed at Q25 with fastp and then assembled into clones with MiXCR by TCRdb, keeping productive beta chains. For this entry, the V and J calls and clone size follow TCRdb and not the study's own pipeline. For this sample there are fewer than 25,000 clones; more than 20% appear just once. The top ten clones comprise 10% to 15% of the sample.

The specimen was blood. This chain joins TRBV10-3 to TRBJ2-5; no confident D gene assignment can be made. The origin of this receptor is a male donor with papillary thyroid cancer or a benign thyroid nodule (not recorded which). Some clones in this sample may be carry-over from other donors' samples. CDR3 sequence: CAISGGKGPETQYF. The nucleotide sequence reads TGTGCCATCAGTGGCGGAAAAGGGCCGGAGACCCAGTACTTC.